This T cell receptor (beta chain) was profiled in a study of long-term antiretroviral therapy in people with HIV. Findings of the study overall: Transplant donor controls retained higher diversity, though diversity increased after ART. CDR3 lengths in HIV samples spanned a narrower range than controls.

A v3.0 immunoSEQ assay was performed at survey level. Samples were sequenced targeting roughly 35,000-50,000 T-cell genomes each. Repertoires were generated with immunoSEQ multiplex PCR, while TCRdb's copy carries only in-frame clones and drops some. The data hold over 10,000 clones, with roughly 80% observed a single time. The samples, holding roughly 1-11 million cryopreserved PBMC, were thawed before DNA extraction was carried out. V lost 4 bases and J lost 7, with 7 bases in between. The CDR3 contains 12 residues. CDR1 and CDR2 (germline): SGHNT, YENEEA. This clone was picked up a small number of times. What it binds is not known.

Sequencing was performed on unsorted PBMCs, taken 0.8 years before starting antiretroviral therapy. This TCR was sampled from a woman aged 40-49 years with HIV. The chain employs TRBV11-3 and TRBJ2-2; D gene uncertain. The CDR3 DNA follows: TGTGCCAGCAGCTCCTTAGACGGGGAGCTGTTTTTT. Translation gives CASSSLDGELFF.